These 21 T cell receptor beta chains share one sample of origin, sequenced in a study of blood T cells in healthy people across ages (dated by TCRdb to the mid-2010s). Receptor amplification or capture employed 5' RACE. The sequencer was an Illumina HiSeq 2500. A second 7 to 11 cycle PCR used a sample-barcoded 5' primer and a J-beta primer mix. The public sequencing data were trimmed at Q25 with fastp and processed into clonotypes with MiXCR by TCRdb, which kept only in-frame beta chains. Records with the same CDR3 protein are collapsed into one entry carrying the most frequent genes and DNA. The sample table lists roughly 800,000 distinct CDR3 sequences, 20% to 25% of them with a count of one. Of the sample, approximately 4% is held by the ten largest clones. The same data also went into a second study, on T cells of mothers and their children.

The specimen sequenced was blood. The receptor set was obtained from a boy younger than 18 in good health.

Comments on this clonotype: At one boundary the junction diverges from the germline segment, which might be a read error. V usage is TRBV28 and J usage is TRBJ2-2; no clear D. This CDR3 spans 14 amino acids. Germline V CDR1 and CDR2: MDHEN, SYDVKM. CDR3 nucleotide sequence: TGTGTCAGCAGCCGAAGGACCTCCACCGGGGAGCTGTTTTTT. Translating gives CVSSRRTSTGELFF.

This clonotype was counted between two and nine times. The chain carries TRBV6-6 and TRBJ2-4, with D perhaps matching TRBD2 (6 bases). Per germline, CDR1 MNHNY and CDR2 SVGAGI (reference sequence). Trimming stripped 10 bases from V and 0 bases from J, with 25 bases between. CDR3 length: 18 residues. CDR3 region: CATTLGGTKEGAKNIQYF. In DNA form, the CDR3 reads TGTGCCACCACCCTGGGGGGAACCAAGGAGGGAGCCAAAAACATTCAGTACTTC.

The CDR3 bases are TGCAGCGTTGGGGATCGCAGGGAGCCCCAGCATTTT. This gives the protein CSVGDRREPQHF. The rearrangement uses TRBV29-1 and TRBJ1-5; TRBD1 is a possible D gene (5 bases). Germline CDR1 is SQVTM and CDR2 is ANQGSEA. This CDR3 spans 12 amino acids. Trimming pared 4 bases from V and 8 bases from J, leaving 12 bases between.

The chain has TRBV7-2 and TRBJ2-7, with 11 bases identical to TRBD2. V lost 5 bases and J lost 3; bases outside the gene matches: 3. The CDR3 totals 14 residues. The germline gives CDR1 SGHTA, CDR2 FQGNSA. The CDR3 nucleotides are TGTGCCAGCAGCCTGGGACTAGCGGACTACGAGCAGTACTTC. Amino acids: CASSLGLADYEQYF.

The V and J genes are TRBV9 and TRBJ2-3; a weak D match, TRBD2 (5 bases). V was clipped by 0 bases and J by 6 bases, with 5 bases between them. Per the germline V gene, CDR1 is SGDLS and CDR2 is YYNGEE. The CDR3 extends over 12 amino acids. DNA for the CDR3: TGTGCCAGCAGCGTAGGGGAGGATACGCAGTATTTT. It is translated as CASSVGEDTQYF.

Of note for this clonotype: An end of the junction differs from the germline gene, which may be a read error. The chain recombines TRBV6-5 with TRBJ1-4, with D perhaps TRBD1 (5 bases). Per the germline V gene, CDR1 is MNHEY and CDR2 is SVGAGI. The CDR3 runs 16 residues. CDR3 sequence reads: CASRSRLGRVNEELFF. CDR3 sequence (DNA): TGTGCCAGCAGGTCCCGCTTGGGGCGGGTTAATGAAGAACTGTTTTTT.

The CDR3 nucleotides read TGCGCCAGCAGCTCCGTTCCAGGGGAGTGGGGCTACACCTTC. It translates to CASSSVPGEWGYTF. This sequence joins TRBV5-1 and TRBJ1-2; tentatively, D is TRBD1 (6 bases). This CDR3 is 14 amino acids long. The V and J ends lost 3 bases and 8 bases respectively, with 17 bases between them. Germline CDR1 is SGHRS and CDR2 is YFSETQ.

The chain recombines TRBV20-1 with TRBJ2-3, with 11 bases lining up with TRBD1. The length of the CDR3 is 17 residues. Germline trimming cut 2 bases from V and 5 bases from J; bases unmatched to any gene: 12. CDR1 is DFQATT and CDR2 is SNEGSKA in the germline V gene (reference sequence). CDR3 residues: CSARPGSDRGQGDTQYF. CDR3 coding DNA: TGCAGTGCTAGACCCGGTTCGGACAGGGGGCAAGGAGATACGCAGTATTTT.

The CDR3 region is CASTVSGRGYNEQFF. The CDR3 DNA is TGTGCCAGCACCGTTAGCGGGAGGGGATACAATGAGCAGTTCTTC. The chain couples TRBV2 to TRBJ2-1; 11 bases map to TRBD2. The germline CDR1 and CDR2 sequences are SNHLY and FYNNEI. CDR3 length: 15 residues. Unmatched junction bases numbered 6, after V lost 7 bases and J lost 4 bases.

This sequence joins TRBV28 and TRBJ1-6; 7 nucleotides line up with TRBD1. V shed 8 bases and J 5 bases; nucleotides not matched to a gene: 6. Germline V gives CDR1 MDHEN, CDR2 SYDVKM. This CDR3 is 14 amino acids long. CDR3 region: CASLRDSNNSPLHF. The CDR3 DNA reads as TGTGCCAGCCTCCGGGACAGTAATAATTCACCCCTCCACTTT.

This clonotype occurred a few times. This chain connects TRBV12-3 or TRBV12-4 to TRBJ2-7, with D tentatively TRBD2 (6 bases). This CDR3 contains 14 residues. Trimming stripped 3 bases from V and 5 bases from J, with 14 bases between. CDR3 sequence: CASSFVGPGDEQYF. The CDR3 DNA follows: TGTGCCAGCAGTTTTGTGGGGCCGGGGGACGAGCAGTACTTC.

CDR3 residues: CAWSVGGALSYEQYF. DNA of the CDR3: TGTGCCTGGAGTGTCGGCGGGGCCCTCTCCTACGAGCAGTACTTC. The V call is TRBV30, the J call TRBJ2-7; weak D call: TRBD2 (6 bases). In germline, CDR1 is GTSNPN, CDR2 SVGIG (reference sequence). The CDR3 is made up of 15 amino acids. Between the trimmed V and J ends, which lost 0 bases and 0 bases, there was a span of 12 bases.

This clonotype turned up a few times. The rearrangement uses TRBV7-2 and TRBJ2-5, with D hard to call. Trimming cost V 5 bases and J 5 bases, with 18 bases left between them. The germline gives CDR1 SGHTA, CDR2 FQGNSA. This CDR3 spans 15 amino acids. CDR3: CASSPPGRIRETQYF. DNA of the CDR3: TGTGCCAGCAGCCCACCGGGTCGAATACGGGAGACCCAGTACTTC.

This rearrangement joins TRBV3-1 to TRBJ2-5, with 12 bases lining up with TRBD2. The assigned J gene may be wrong: the sequence end matches TRBJ2-1 better. CDR1 LGHDT and CDR2 YNNKEL come from the germline V gene (reference sequence). The CDR3 sequence is 15 residues long. In DNA, the CDR3 is TGTGCCAGCAGCCAGAGACTAGCGGGAGACGATGAGCAGTTCTTC. Translation gives CASSQRLAGDDEQFF.

This clonotype was observed a few times. This rearrangement joins TRBV12-3 or TRBV12-4 to TRBJ2-5, with 14 bases aligning to TRBD2. J lost 5 bases, V lost 6 bases, and 8 bases had no gene match. The CDR3 totals 16 residues. CDR3 bases: TGTGCCAGCAGCCGGACTAGCGGGGGGCTGGTGGAGACCCAGTACTTC. Its protein product is CASSRTSGGLVETQYF.

The chain uses TRBV12-3 or TRBV12-4 and TRBJ2-5, with D possibly being TRBD2 (7 bases). V lost 4 bases to trimming and J lost 3 bases, with 9 bases between them. This CDR3 has 13 amino acids. In DNA, the CDR3 is TGTGCCAGCAGTTGGGAGGGGGAAGAGACCCAGTACTTC. It encodes CASSWEGEETQYF.

This clonotype showed up many times. V is TRBV29-1 and J is TRBJ2-5; 8 bases are shared with TRBD1. The germline gives CDR1 SQVTM, CDR2 ANQGSEA. Trimming at V came to 4 bases and at J to 3 bases, leaving 4 bases not matched to a gene. The CDR3 is 13 amino acids. CDR3 sequence reads: CSVGGQGKETQYF. In DNA form, the CDR3 reads TGCAGCGTTGGTGGACAGGGAAAAGAGACCCAGTACTTC.

The chain links TRBV7-2 to TRBJ2-5, with a possible D match to TRBD1 (6 bases). The germline V gene encodes CDR1 SGHTA and CDR2 FQGNSA. This CDR3 is built from 16 residues. Trimming removed 3 bases at V and 5 bases at J, with 19 bases between. Here the CDR3 reads CASSLAGTQGMETQYF. The CDR3 DNA reads as TGTGCCAGCAGCTTGGCCGGGACACAGGGCATGGAGACCCAGTACTTC.

The chain employs TRBV6-6 and TRBJ1-5, with a weak D call TRBD1 (6 bases). Per germline, CDR1 MNHNY and CDR2 SVGAGI (reference sequence). The CDR3 consists of 16 residues. Trimming removed 2 bases at V and 3 bases at J, with 14 bases between. The CDR3 nucleotides read TGTGCCAGCAGTTACCCCGGGACGGGACACAATCAGCCCCAGCATTTT. It translates to CASSYPGTGHNQPQHF.

The V gene is TRBV28, the J gene TRBJ1-5; D is undetermined. CDR1 is MDHEN, CDR2 SYDVKM, per germline. V was trimmed by 1 base and J by 7 bases, leaving 11 bases between them. The CDR3 consists of 14 residues. In nucleotides, the CDR3 is TGTGCCAGCAGTTTATCCGGGAGGCGCCAGCCCCAGCATTTT. Translating gives CASSLSGRRQPQHF.

This clonotype was picked up a small number of times. The chain recombines TRBV20-1 with TRBJ2-5; D gene ambiguous. With the DNA end fitting TRBJ2-7 better, the J assignment may be wrong. Germline CDR1 reads DFQATT; CDR2 reads SNEGSKA (reference sequence). The CDR3 extends over 14 amino acids. The CDR3, as DNA: TGCAGTGCTACGGTCCCGACGCAAACCTACGAGCAGTACTTC. Translating it yields CSATVPTQTYEQYF.